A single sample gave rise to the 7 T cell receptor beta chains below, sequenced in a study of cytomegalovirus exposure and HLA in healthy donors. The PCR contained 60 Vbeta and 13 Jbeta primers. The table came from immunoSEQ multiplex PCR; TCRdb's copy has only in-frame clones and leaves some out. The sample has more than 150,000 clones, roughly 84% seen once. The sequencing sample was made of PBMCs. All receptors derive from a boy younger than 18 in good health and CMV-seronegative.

The CDR3: CASPSGQGAPYEQYF. In nucleotides, the CDR3 is TGTGCCAGCCCATCGGGACAGGGGGCCCCCTACGAGCAGTACTTC. The rearrangement uses TRBV2 and TRBJ2-7; TRBD1 agrees at 12 bases. V shed 8 bases, J shed 2 bases, and the junction held 7 bases outside the gene matches. Germline V lookup: CDR1 SNHLY, CDR2 FYNNEI. This CDR3 is 15 amino acids long.

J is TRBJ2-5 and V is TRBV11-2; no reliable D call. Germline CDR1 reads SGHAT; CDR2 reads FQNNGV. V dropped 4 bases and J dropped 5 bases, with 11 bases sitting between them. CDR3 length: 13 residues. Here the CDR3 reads CASSSPGGETQYF. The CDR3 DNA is TGTGCCAGCAGCTCACCAGGTGGGGAGACCCAGTACTTC.

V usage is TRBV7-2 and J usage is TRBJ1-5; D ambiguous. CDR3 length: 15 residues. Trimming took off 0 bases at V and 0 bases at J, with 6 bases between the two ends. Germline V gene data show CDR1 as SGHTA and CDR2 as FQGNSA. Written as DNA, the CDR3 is TGTGCCAGCAGCTTAGCAGGAGATAGCAATCAGCCCCAGCATTTT. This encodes CASSLAGDSNQPQHF.

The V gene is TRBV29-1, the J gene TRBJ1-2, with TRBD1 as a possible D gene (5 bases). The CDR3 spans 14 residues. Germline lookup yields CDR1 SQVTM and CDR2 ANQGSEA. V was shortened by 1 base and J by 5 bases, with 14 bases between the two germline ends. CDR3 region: CSVEGTMQGYGYTF. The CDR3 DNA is TGCAGCGTTGAAGGAACGATGCAGGGTTATGGCTACACCTTC.

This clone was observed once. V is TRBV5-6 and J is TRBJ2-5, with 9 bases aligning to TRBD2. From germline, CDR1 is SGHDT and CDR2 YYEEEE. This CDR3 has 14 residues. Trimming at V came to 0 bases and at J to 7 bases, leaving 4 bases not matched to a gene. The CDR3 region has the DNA TGTGCCAGCAGCTTGGACGGCGGGGGGGGGACCCAGTACTTC. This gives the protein CASSLDGGGGTQYF.

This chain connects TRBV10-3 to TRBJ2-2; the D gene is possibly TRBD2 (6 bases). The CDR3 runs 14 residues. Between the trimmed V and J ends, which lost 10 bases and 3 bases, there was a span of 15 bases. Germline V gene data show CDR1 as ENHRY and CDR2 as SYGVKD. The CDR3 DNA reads TGTGCCACCACCCGAGGGGAGGACACCGGGGAGCTGTTTTTT. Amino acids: CATTRGEDTGELFF.

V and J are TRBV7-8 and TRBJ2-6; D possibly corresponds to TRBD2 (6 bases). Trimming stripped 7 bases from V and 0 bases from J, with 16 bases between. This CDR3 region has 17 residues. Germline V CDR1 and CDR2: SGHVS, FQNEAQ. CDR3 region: CASTLGTYPSGANVLTF. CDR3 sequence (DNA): TGTGCCAGCACCCTCGGGACTTACCCCTCTGGGGCCAACGTCCTGACTTTC. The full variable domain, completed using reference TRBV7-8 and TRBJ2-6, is GAGVSQSPRYKVAKRGQDVALRCDPISGHVSLFWYQQALGQGPEFLTYFQNEAQLDKSGLPSDRFFAERPEGSVSTLKIQRTQQEDSAVYLCASTLGTYPSGANVLTFGAGSRLTVL.